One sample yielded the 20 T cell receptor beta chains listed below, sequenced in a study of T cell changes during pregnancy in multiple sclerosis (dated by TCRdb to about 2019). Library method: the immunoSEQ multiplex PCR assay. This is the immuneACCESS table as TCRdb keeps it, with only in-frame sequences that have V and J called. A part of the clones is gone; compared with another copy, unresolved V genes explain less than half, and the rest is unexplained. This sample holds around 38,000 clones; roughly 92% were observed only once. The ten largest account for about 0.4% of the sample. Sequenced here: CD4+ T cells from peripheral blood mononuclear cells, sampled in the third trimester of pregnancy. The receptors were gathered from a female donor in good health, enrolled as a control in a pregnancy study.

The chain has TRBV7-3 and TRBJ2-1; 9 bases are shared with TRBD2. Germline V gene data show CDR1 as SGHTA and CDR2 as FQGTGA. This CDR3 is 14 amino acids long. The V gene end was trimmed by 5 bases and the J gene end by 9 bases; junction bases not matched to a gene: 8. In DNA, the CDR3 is TGTGCCAGCAGCCCCGCGGGGGGGCGGAGTGAGCAGTTCTTC. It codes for CASSPAGGRSEQFF.

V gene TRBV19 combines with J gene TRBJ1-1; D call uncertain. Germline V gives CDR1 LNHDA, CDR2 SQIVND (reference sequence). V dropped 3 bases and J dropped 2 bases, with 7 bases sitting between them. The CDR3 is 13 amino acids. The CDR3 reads CASSIADNTEAFF. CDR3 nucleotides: TGTGCCAGTAGTATCGCAGATAACACTGAAGCTTTCTTT.

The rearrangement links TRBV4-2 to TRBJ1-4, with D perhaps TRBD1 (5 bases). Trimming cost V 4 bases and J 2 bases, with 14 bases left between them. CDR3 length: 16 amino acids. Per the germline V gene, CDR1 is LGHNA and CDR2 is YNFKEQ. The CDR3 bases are TGTGCCAGCAGCCCTCTTTGGGGGGGTACTAATGAAAAACTGTTTTTT. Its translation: CASSPLWGGTNEKLFF.

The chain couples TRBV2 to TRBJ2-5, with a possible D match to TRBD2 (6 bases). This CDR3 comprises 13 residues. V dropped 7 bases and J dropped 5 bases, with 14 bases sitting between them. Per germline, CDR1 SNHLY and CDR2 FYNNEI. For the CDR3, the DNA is TGTGCCAGCAAAAGAGAGCTAGCGGAGACCCAGTACTTC. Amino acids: CASKRELAETQYF.

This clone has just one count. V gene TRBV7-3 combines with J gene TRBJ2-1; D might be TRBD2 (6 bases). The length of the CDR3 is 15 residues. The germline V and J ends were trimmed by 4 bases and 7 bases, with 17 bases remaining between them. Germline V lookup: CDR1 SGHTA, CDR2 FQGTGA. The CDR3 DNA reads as TGTGCCAGCAGCTCCCAAGCGGGCGGTCTTAATGAGCAGTTCTTC. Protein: CASSSQAGGLNEQFF.

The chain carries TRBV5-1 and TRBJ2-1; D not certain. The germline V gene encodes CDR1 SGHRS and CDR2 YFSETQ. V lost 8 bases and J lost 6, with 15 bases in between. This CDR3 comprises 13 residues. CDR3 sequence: CASKLSPGNEQFF. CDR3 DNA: TGCGCCAGTAAACTCTCCCCGGGCAATGAGCAGTTCTTC.

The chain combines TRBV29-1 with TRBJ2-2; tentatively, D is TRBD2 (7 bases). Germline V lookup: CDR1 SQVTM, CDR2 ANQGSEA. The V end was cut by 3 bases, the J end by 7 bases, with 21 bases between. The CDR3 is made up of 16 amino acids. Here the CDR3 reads CSVEGWSGGASGELFF. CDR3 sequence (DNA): TGCAGCGTTGAGGGTTGGTCGGGGGGCGCAAGCGGGGAGCTGTTTTTT.

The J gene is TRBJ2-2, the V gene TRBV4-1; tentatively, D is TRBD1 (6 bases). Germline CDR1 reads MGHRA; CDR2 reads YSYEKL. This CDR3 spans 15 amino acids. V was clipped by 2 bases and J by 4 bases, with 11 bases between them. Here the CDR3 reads CASSQPRQATGELFF. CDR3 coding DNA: TGCGCCAGCAGCCAACCCCGACAGGCCACCGGGGAGCTGTTTTTT.

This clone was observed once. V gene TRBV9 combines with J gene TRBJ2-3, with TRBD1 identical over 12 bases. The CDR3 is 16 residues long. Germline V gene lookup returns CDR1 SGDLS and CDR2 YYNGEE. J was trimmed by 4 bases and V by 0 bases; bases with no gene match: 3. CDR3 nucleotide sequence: TGTGCCAGCAGCGTAGTGGGACAGGGGGCCCCAGATACGCAGTATTTT. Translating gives CASSVVGQGAPDTQYF.

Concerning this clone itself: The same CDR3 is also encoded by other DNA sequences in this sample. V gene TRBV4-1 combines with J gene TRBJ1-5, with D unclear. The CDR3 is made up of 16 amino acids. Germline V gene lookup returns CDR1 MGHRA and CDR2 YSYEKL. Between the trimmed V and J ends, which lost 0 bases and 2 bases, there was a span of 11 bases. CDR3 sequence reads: CASSQDGGLGNQPQHF. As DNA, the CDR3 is TGCGCCAGCAGCCAAGACGGCGGGTTGGGCAATCAGCCCCAGCATTTT.

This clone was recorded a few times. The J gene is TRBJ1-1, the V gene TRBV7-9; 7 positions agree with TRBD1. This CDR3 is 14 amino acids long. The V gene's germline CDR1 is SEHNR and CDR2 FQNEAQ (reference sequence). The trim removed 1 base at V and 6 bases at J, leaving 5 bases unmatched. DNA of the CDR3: TGTGCCAGCAGCTTAGGACAGGGCCTTTCTGAAGCTTTCTTT. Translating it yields CASSLGQGLSEAFF.

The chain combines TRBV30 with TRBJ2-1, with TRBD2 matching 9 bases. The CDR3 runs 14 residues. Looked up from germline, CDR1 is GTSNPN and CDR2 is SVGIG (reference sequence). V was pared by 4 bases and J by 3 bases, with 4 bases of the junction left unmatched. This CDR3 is CAWTRLAVYNEQFF. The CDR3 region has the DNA TGTGCCTGGACCAGACTAGCGGTCTACAATGAGCAGTTCTTC.

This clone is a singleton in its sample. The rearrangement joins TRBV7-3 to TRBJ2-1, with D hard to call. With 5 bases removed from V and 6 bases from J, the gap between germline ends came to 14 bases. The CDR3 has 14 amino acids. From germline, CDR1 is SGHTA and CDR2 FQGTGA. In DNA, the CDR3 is TGTGCCAGCAGCCCCTTAGCAAATCTCAATGAGCAGTTCTTC. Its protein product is CASSPLANLNEQFF.

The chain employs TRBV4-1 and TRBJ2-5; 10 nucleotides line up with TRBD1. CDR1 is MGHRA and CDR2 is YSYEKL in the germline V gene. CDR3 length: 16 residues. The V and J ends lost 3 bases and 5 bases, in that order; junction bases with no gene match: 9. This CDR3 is CASSQRPGQGTETQYF. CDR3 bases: TGCGCCAGCAGCCAGAGACCGGGACAGGGGACGGAGACCCAGTACTTC.

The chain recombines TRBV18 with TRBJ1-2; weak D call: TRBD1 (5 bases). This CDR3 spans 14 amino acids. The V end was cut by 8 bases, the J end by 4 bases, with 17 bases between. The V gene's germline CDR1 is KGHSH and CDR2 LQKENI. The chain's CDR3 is CASTLDSPLYGYTF. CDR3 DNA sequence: TGTGCCAGCACCCTAGACAGCCCCCTCTATGGCTACACCTTC.

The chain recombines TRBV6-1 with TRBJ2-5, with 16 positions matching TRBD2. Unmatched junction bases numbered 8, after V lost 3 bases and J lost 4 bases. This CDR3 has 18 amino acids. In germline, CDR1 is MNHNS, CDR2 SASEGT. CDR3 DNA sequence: TGTGCCAGCAGTGATCGGCCTGGGACTAGCGGGGGGGCAGAGACCCAGTACTTC. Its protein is CASSDRPGTSGGAETQYF.

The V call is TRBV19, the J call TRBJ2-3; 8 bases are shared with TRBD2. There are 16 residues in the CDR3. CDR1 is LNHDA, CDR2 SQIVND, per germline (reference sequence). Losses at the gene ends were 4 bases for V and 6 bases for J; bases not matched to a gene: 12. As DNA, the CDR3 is TGTGCCAGTAGTACCCCGGGTAGCGGGGACTTTGATACGCAGTATTTT. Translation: CASSTPGSGDFDTQYF.

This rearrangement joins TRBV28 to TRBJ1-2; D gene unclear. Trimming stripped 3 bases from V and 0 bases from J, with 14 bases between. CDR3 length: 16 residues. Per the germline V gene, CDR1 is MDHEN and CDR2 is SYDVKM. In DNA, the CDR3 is TGTGCCAGCAGTTTGCCAGGCTCACCCACTAACTATGGCTACACCTTC. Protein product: CASSLPGSPTNYGYTF.

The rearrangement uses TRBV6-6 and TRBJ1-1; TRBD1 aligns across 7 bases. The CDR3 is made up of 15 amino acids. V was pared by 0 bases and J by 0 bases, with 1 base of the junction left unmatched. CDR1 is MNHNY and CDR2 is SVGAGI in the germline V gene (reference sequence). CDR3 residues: CASSYSQGMNTEAFF. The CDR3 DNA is TGTGCCAGCAGTTACTCACAGGGGATGAACACTGAAGCTTTCTTT.

In nucleotides, the CDR3 is TGTGCCAGCAGGGGGGCTAGCGGGGGGCTTTACGAGCAGTACTTC. The encoded protein is CASRGASGGLYEQYF. V usage is TRBV6-5 and J usage is TRBJ2-7; TRBD2 matches at 11 bases. CDR1 MNHEY and CDR2 SVGAGI come from the germline V gene. The CDR3 consists of 15 residues. V lost 6 bases and J lost 4; bases outside the gene matches: 8.